These 20 T cell receptor beta chains were all obtained from the same sample, sequenced in a study of shared clonotypes between healthy human individuals (dated by TCRdb to the early 2020s). CD8 naive samples consisted of CD45RO-negative cells that were positively selected for CCR7, yielding a CD45RA+CCR7+ population without TemRA cells. The library was prepared using the immunoSEQ multiplex PCR assay. TCRdb re-hosts the immuneACCESS table, in-frame sequences only. Its copies lack some clones; in the studies checked, an unresolved V gene accounts for under half of them, and the cause for the rest is not known. The sample yields about 580,000 clones; about 98% were counted once. Approximately 0.3% of the sample is held by the ten biggest clonotypes. The specimen was naive CD8+ T cells sorted from blood. Taken with the paper, the label for cell subset or site translates to: CD45RA+CCR7+. The receptor set was obtained from a man aged 25 to 40 in good health.

The rearrangement links TRBV11-2 to TRBJ2-7; D could derive from TRBD1 or TRBD2 (5 bases each). The germline V gene has CDR1 SGHAT and CDR2 FQNNGV. There are 17 residues in the CDR3. Trimming shortened V by 0 bases and J by 7 bases, and 22 bases separated the two germline ends. CDR3 sequence: CASSLEWDLVGTREQYF. In DNA form, the CDR3 reads TGTGCCAGCAGCTTAGAGTGGGACCTAGTGGGAACCCGGGAGCAGTACTTC.

The chain recombines TRBV7-9 with TRBJ2-7, with TRBD2 matching 10 bases. With V trimmed by 3 bases and J by 3 bases, 2 bases remained unmatched. The CDR3 length is 14 residues. Germline V gives CDR1 SEHNR, CDR2 FQNEAQ (reference sequence). The CDR3, as DNA: TGTGCCAGCAGCTTGACTAGCGGGCGCTACGAGCAGTACTTC. Translation: CASSLTSGRYEQYF.

The CDR3 DNA sequence: TGCGCCAGCAGCCACCGCGACTGGGGCGCACAAGAGACCCAGTACTTC. This codes for CASSHRDWGAQETQYF. V usage is TRBV4-1 and J usage is TRBJ2-5, with D perhaps TRBD1 (5 bases). The germline V and J ends were trimmed by 3 bases and 2 bases, with 16 bases remaining between them. CDR3 length equals 16 residues. Germline lookup yields CDR1 MGHRA and CDR2 YSYEKL.

The V gene is TRBV21-1, the J gene TRBJ1-3. TRBV21-1 is reported as a pseudogene. The CDR3 totals 12 residues. The DNA of the CDR3 is TGTGCCACCCCGGTCGGGGGAAACACCATATATTTT. It codes for CATPVGGNTIYF.

Concerning this clone itself: The same CDR3 also results from other DNA sequences found in this sample. The CDR3 DNA reads TGTGCCAGCAGTTTGGGACTAAACTACAATGAGCAGTTCTTC. Translating it yields CASSLGLNYNEQFF. The J gene is TRBJ2-1, the V gene TRBV27; TRBD2 matches at 7 bases. CDR1 is MNHEY and CDR2 is SMNVEV in the germline V gene (reference sequence). The CDR3 totals 14 residues. With V trimmed by 3 bases and J by 3 bases, 2 bases remained unmatched.

The rearrangement joins TRBV7-9 to TRBJ2-1; D possibly corresponds to TRBD2 (7 bases). Trimming shortened V by 4 bases and J by 0 bases, and 16 bases separated the two germline ends. CDR3 length: 17 residues. Germline CDR1 is SEHNR and CDR2 is FQNEAQ (reference sequence). The CDR3 loop is CASSSEGGRDSYNEQFF. The CDR3 DNA reads as TGTGCCAGCAGCTCCGAGGGGGGGAGGGACTCCTACAATGAGCAGTTCTTC.

This chain connects TRBV11-2 to TRBJ2-4; 10 nucleotides agree with TRBD1. Germline V gives CDR1 SGHAT, CDR2 FQNNGV. The CDR3 extends over 18 amino acids. The V and J ends lost 5 bases and 0 bases, in that order; junction bases with no gene match: 10. The CDR3 sequence: CASSQAGDRGLAKNIQYF. Here the CDR3 DNA reads TGTGCCAGCAGCCAGGCCGGGGACAGGGGACTAGCCAAAAACATTCAGTACTTC.

The V call is TRBV7-9, the J call TRBJ1-1; weak D call: TRBD1 (6 bases). Trimming shortened V by 4 bases and J by 5 bases, and 14 bases separated the two germline ends. Germline V gene lookup returns CDR1 SEHNR and CDR2 FQNEAQ (reference sequence). This CDR3 is 14 amino acids long. The DNA for the CDR3 is TGTGCCAGCAGCTCCGAGGGGGTTTGGACTGAAGCTTTCTTT. Its protein is CASSSEGVWTEAFF.

The V gene is TRBV2, the J gene TRBJ2-1, with 9 positions matching TRBD1. The CDR3 runs to 17 residues. Losses at the gene ends were 6 bases for V and 5 bases for J; bases not matched to a gene: 14. CDR1 is SNHLY and CDR2 is FYNNEI in the germline V gene. The CDR3 DNA reads TGTGCCAGCAGGACGGGACAGGGAGGTTGGGAGGACAATGAGCAGTTCTTC. The encoded protein is CASRTGQGGWEDNEQFF.

This chain connects TRBV18 to TRBJ2-7, with 8 bases fitting TRBD1. J was trimmed by 4 bases and V by 3 bases; bases with no gene match: 11. CDR3 length equals 16 residues. The germline CDR1 and CDR2 sequences are KGHSH and LQKENI. For the CDR3, the DNA is TGTGCCAGCTCACCGGCGACAGGGGTGAAGTCTTACGAGCAGTACTTC. Its translation is CASSPATGVKSYEQYF.

V and J are TRBV4-1 and TRBJ1-4, with D hard to call. There are 12 residues in the CDR3. Germline V gene lookup returns CDR1 MGHRA and CDR2 YSYEKL. Trimming took 2 bases from V and 11 from J, leaving 9 bases between them. This chain's CDR3 is CASSQPGGKLFF. As DNA, the CDR3 is TGCGCCAGCAGCCAACCTGGAGGGAAACTGTTTTTT.

This chain links TRBV29-1 with TRBJ2-3, with TRBD1 as a possible D gene (7 bases). There are 14 residues in the CDR3. Trimming stripped 5 bases from V and 4 bases from J, with 16 bases between. Germline lookup yields CDR1 SQVTM and CDR2 ANQGSEA. The CDR3 sequence is CSVWSGGLADTQYF. The CDR3, as DNA: TGCAGCGTTTGGTCAGGGGGGTTGGCAGATACGCAGTATTTT.

The genes are TRBV7-6 and TRBJ2-1; D ambiguous. V was cut by 4 bases and J by 8 bases, with 12 bases left in between. There are 13 residues in the CDR3. Per germline, CDR1 SGHVS and CDR2 FNYEAQ. In DNA, the CDR3 is TGTGCCAGCAGCTCTCCCCCGAGTGATGAGCAGTTCTTC. Encoded protein: CASSSPPSDEQFF.

J is TRBJ1-2 and V is TRBV29-1; no reliable D call. The ends were cut back, 7 bases at V and 4 bases at J, with 10 bases in the middle. The CDR3 runs 11 residues. CDR1 is SQVTM, CDR2 ANQGSEA, per germline. Here the CDR3 reads CSAESLYGYTF. Written as DNA, the CDR3 is TGCAGCGCTGAGTCTCTCTATGGCTACACCTTC.

J is TRBJ1-3 and V is TRBV4-3; D uncertain. V lost 0 bases and J 0 bases, leaving 6 bases between the germline ends. Looked up from germline, CDR1 is LGHNA and CDR2 is YSLEER. CDR3 length: 15 residues. CDR3 nucleotides: TGCGCCAGCAGCCAAGAACGGGACTCTGGAAACACCATATATTTT. Translated, it gives CASSQERDSGNTIYF.

The CDR3 DNA follows: TGTGCCAGCAGTTACCGTGAGGGGAACACTGAAGCTTTCTTT. It specifies CASSYREGNTEAFF. The chain is built from TRBV6-5 and TRBJ1-1, with D hard to call. V lost 2 bases and J lost 1, with 8 bases in between. The V gene's germline CDR1 is MNHEY and CDR2 SVGAGI. The CDR3 spans 14 residues.

This chain connects TRBV6-1 to TRBJ2-7, with D unclear. This CDR3 comprises 15 residues. CDR1 is MNHNS and CDR2 is SASEGT in the germline V gene. Trimming removed 6 bases from V and 4 bases from J, with 19 bases in between. The CDR3: CASSIEAIERYEQYF. The CDR3 DNA sequence: TGTGCCAGCAGCATAGAGGCGATAGAGAGATACGAGCAGTACTTC.

The genes are TRBV13 and TRBJ2-3; 8 nucleotides align to TRBD2. CDR1 PRHDT and CDR2 FYEKMQ come from the germline V gene (reference sequence). There are 17 residues in the CDR3. The ends lost 5 bases at V and 0 bases at J; junction bases unmatched: 10. DNA for the CDR3: TGTGCCAGCAGCGATGGGACTAGACAAAAAAGCACAGATACGCAGTATTTT. It specifies CASSDGTRQKSTDTQYF.

The chain has TRBV13 and TRBJ1-3; D remains ambiguous. Germline assignment: CDR1 PRHDT and CDR2 FYEKMQ (reference sequence). CDR3 length: 11 residues. The V end lost 7 bases, the J end lost 0 bases, and 1 base lay between the germline ends. The CDR3 sequence is CASNSGNTIYF. The CDR3 region has the DNA TGTGCCAGCAACTCTGGAAACACCATATATTTT.

The rearrangement links TRBV7-6 to TRBJ2-7, with 7 bases identical to TRBD1. The CDR3 has 15 amino acids. The junction had 11 bases not matched to a gene; V was cut back by 2 bases and J by 7 bases. From germline, CDR1 is SGHVS and CDR2 FNYEAQ. CDR3 sequence (DNA): TGTGCCAGCAGCTTAAACATCGGGACAGATGGGGAGCAGTACTTC. It is translated as CASSLNIGTDGEQYF.